This T cell receptor beta chain was identified during a study of regulatory T cells in long-lasting Graves disease. Time point described: newly diagnosed GD, antithyroid drugs for less than 3 months. PBMC RNA served as the TCR library source. With iRepertoire HTBI primers and Arm-PCR of CDR3 regions, TCR beta libraries were built. TCRdb re-derived calls from the multiplex PCR reads in MiXCR, one entry per CDR3 protein. The sample holds 500,000 or so distinct CDR3 sequences, roughly 17% seen once. V was clipped by 6 bases and J by 2 bases, with 20 bases between them. CDR3 length equals 16 residues. The same sample was also studied in work on T cells in Graves' hyperthyroidism and ophthalmopathy. That investigation notes: Hyperthyroidism was newly diagnosed in patients aged 18 to 65 (duration under 2 months).

This sequence was found in a man between 40 and 49 years old with Graves disease. Sequences were derived from peripheral blood mononuclear cells (PBMCs), sampled at new diagnosis, from a patient treated with antithyroid drugs. The rearrangement links TRBV12-3 or TRBV12-4 to TRBJ2-7; D unresolved. In DNA form, the CDR3 reads TGTGCCAGCAGCTCCCCACGCCCCGGACGGCCCTACGAGCAGTACTTC. This codes for CASSSPRPGRPYEQYF.